A single sample gave rise to the 7 T cell receptor beta chains below, sequenced in a study of control samples from healthy donors and cancer patients. Assay: immunoSEQ multiplex PCR; the TCRdb copy retains only in-frame clones and omits some. The sample yields fewer than 500,000 clones, around 90% seen once. Input material: PBMCs. These receptors all come from a man in his forties with head and neck cancer.

The rearrangement joins TRBV6-5 to TRBJ2-7, with D unresolved. The CDR3 loop spans 13 amino acids. Germline-derived CDR1 and CDR2 are MNHEY and SVGAGI. Trimming cost V 8 bases and J 7 bases, with 18 bases left between them. This chain's CDR3 is CASGQTQVREQYF. The DNA of the CDR3 is TGTGCCAGCGGGCAGACACAAGTCAGGGAGCAGTACTTC.

J is TRBJ2-1 and V is TRBV10-3, with 11 bases lining up with TRBD2. CDR3 length equals 17 residues. J was trimmed by 8 bases and V by 6 bases; bases with no gene match: 15. Per germline, CDR1 ENHRY and CDR2 SYGVKD. The CDR3 bases are TGTGCCATCAGGGGGACAGTAGCGGGGGGGCCCCGCGATGAGCAGTTCTTC. It encodes CAIRGTVAGGPRDEQFF.

The chain is built from TRBV28 and TRBJ2-1, with TRBD1 as a possible D gene (7 bases). This CDR3 comprises 15 residues. V gave up 6 bases and J gave up 5 bases, with 17 bases separating them. Germline V gene data show CDR1 as MDHEN and CDR2 as SYDVKM. CDR3 sequence (DNA): TGTGCCAGCAGCTTGGAGGGGGCCGATGACAATGAGCAGTTCTTC. Its translation: CASSLEGADDNEQFF.

The V call is TRBV5-1, the J call TRBJ2-7; D may be TRBD2 (6 bases). V lost 0 bases and J 5 bases, leaving 9 bases between the germline ends. The CDR3 runs 13 residues. The germline V gene has CDR1 SGHRS and CDR2 YFSETQ. CDR3: CASSLGGRNEQYF. The CDR3 nucleotides read TGCGCCAGCAGCTTGGGAGGGAGGAACGAGCAGTACTTC.

The genes are TRBV5-6 and TRBJ1-1; D gene unclear. The CDR3 is 16 residues long. Per the germline V gene, CDR1 is SGHDT and CDR2 is YYEEEE. Trimming removed 2 bases at V and 1 base at J, with 15 bases between. The CDR3 loop reads CASSFVSFVWNTEAFF. Here the CDR3 DNA reads TGTGCCAGCAGCTTTGTTAGTTTTGTGTGGAACACTGAAGCTTTCTTT. Full variable domain (remainder filled in from reference TRBV5-6 and TRBJ1-1): DAGVTQSPTHLIKTRGQQVTLRCSPKSGHDTVSWYQQALGQGPQFIFQYYEEEERQRGNFPDRFSGHQFPNYSSELNVNALLLGDSALYLCASSFVSFVWNTEAFFGQGTRLTVV.

The gene calls are TRBV20-1 and TRBJ2-7, with D unclear. Germline V gene data show CDR1 as DFQATT and CDR2 as SNEGSKA (reference sequence). The V gene lost 4 bases and the J gene lost 1 base, with 5 bases spanning the gap. This CDR3 contains 11 residues. The CDR3 is CSAIQSYEQYF. CDR3 DNA sequence: TGCAGTGCTATACAGTCCTACGAGCAGTACTTC.

On this clone: Other DNA sequences of this sample code for an identical CDR3. The chain joins TRBV3-1 (or the pseudogene TRBV3-2) to TRBJ1-5; D not resolved. V was shortened by 4 bases and J by 6 bases, with 7 bases between the two germline ends. CDR1 and CDR2 (germline): LGHDT, YNNKEL (reference sequence). The CDR3 sequence is 12 residues long. The CDR3 loop reads CASSPLGQPQHF. The DNA of the CDR3 is TGTGCCAGCAGCCCCCTGGGTCAGCCCCAGCATTTT.